Described below is a single T cell receptor beta chain sequence and its context. Its antigen is unidentified. TCR cDNA was made by 5'RACE template switching, adding a universal primer site and UMIs. TCRdb reanalysed the 5' RACE reads using MiXCR and keeps one entry per CDR3 protein. The sample lists around 320,000 distinct CDR3 sequences, 3.5% to 4.5% occurring once. This sample is drawn from a study of T cells after yellow fever vaccination. Study-level information: Fractions containing few cells were prepared with SMART-Seq v4 Ultra Low Input.

The study's findings and limits: Reappearance after the booster was observed for most primary-vaccination clones (96% CD4, about 85% CD8).

This CDR3 is 16 amino acids long. The germline gives CDR1 MGHDK, CDR2 SYGVNS. Trimming left V 7 bases short and J 3 bases short, with 18 bases between. This receptor was obtained from a man between 18 and 35 years old who received the YFV17D yellow fever vaccine. The sequenced sample was PBMCs, obtained 15 days after the yellow fever booster vaccination. The rearrangement joins TRBV25-1 to TRBJ2-2; D gene ambiguous. CDR3 region: CASTATDLWDTGELFF. DNA for the CDR3: TGTGCCAGCACGGCGACCGACTTGTGGGACACCGGGGAGCTGTTTTTT.